This T cell receptor beta chain was identified in a study of T-cell memory formation after mild COVID-19 listed by TCRdb under 2021. For the study in its entirety: TCR sequence clusters from the two donors were found to be largely donor specific. Two young, previously healthy adult volunteers made up the cohort, one male and one female. Longitudinal TCRalpha and TCRbeta repertoire sequencing tracked T-cell clones expanding and contracting after mild COVID-19 in a couple of donors. Beyond this particular receptor, the publication reports: Clones that contracted from day 15 to 85 showed balanced CD4/CD8 phenotypes, whereas a second wave of clones that expanded from day 15 to 37 leaned towards CD4+. Only two mild cases were covered in the study, and larger cohorts including severe cases with pre-infection samples were considered necessary. Contracting CD4+ clones turned up mainly in the CM and EM memory subsets, whereas EMRA was where CD8+ clones were enriched. Whether the second-wave clones peaking on day 37 were SARS-CoV-2 specific was not confirmed. Some responding clones were detected in pre-infection memory, suggesting pre-existing cross-reactive memory T cells joined the SARS-CoV-2 response.

With regard to this clonotype: The antigen this receptor binds is unknown. The sample holds no much larger clone one base away, and base qualities are not on file.

For sequencing, an Illumina NovaSeq 6000 was employed. TCRalpha and TCRbeta cDNA libraries were built by 5'RACE with constant-segment primers, adding sample barcodes and unique molecular identifiers. RNA was extracted from every sample with Trizol reagent. Amplification of the libraries took two PCR steps, and the second step added a second sample barcode plus Illumina TruSeq adapters. The libraries were sequenced on an Illumina NovaSeq using 2 x 150 bp paired-end reads. The source study handled its data this way. The reads were demultiplexed and collapsed into UMI-guided consensus sequences using migec v1.2.7. With mixcr v2.1.11, UMI consensuses were aligned to TRA and TRB V and J templates and assembled into clonotypes. Clonotypes were classified as expanded or contracted when called significant by both edgeR and NoisET, with noise models trained on biological replicates. For edgeR calls, a false discovery rate-adjusted p below 0.01 and a log2 fold-change threshold of 1 were applied. As an exploratory analysis of dynamics, max-normalized trajectories of the 1000 most abundant clonotypes were examined by PCA with hierarchical clustering. Separately sequenced CD4+ and CD8+ repertoires were used to assign the CD4 or CD8 phenotype of responding clones. TCRdb trimmed public reads at Q25 via fastp, called clones via MiXCR and kept in-frame beta chains. CDR3 protein sequences are deduplicated, and each keeps its most common genes and DNA. TCRdb, not the authors, supplied the V and J calls. This sample lists 300,000 to 400,000 distinct CDR3 sequences; around 27% were detected once. The biggest ten clones account for 13% of the sample.

Ficoll-Paque density gradient centrifugation was used to isolate PBMCs. Including cysteine and phenylalanine, the CDR3 has 12 amino acids. The kept DNA is CDR3 alone, 36 bases in frame from the first base. The germline ends are 9 bases apart after V is trimmed by 5 bases and J by 8 bases. The rearrangement joined TRBV12-3 or TRBV12-4 to TRBJ2-2; confidence is insufficient to name the D gene. This sequence originates from an adult woman who had mild COVID-19 (a few samples of this study predate the infection). The sample titles of this study are shuffled in the database, so cell type and time point are left out; the donor was told from shared clones. The sequenced material came from PBMCs or a T cell subset sorted from them (not recorded which). The DNA is TGTGCCAGCAGTCCGGCCGTTGGGGAGCTGTTTTTT. The encoded protein is CASSPAVGELFF.